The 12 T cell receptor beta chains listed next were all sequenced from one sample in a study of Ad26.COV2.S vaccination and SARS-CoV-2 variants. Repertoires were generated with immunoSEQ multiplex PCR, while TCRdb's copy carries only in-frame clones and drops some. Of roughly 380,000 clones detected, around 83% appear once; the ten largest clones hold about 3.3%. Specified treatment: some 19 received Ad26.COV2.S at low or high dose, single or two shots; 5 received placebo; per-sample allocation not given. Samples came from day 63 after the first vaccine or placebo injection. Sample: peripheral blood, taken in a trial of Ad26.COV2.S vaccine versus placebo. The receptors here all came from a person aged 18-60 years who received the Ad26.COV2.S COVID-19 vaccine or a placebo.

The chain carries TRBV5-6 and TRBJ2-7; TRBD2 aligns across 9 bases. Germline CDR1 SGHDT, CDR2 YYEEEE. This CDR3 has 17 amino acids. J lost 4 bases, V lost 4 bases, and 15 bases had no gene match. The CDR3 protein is CASSVPRGLAGVYEQYF. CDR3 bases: TGTGCCAGCAGCGTCCCCAGGGGTTTAGCGGGAGTGTACGAGCAGTACTTC.

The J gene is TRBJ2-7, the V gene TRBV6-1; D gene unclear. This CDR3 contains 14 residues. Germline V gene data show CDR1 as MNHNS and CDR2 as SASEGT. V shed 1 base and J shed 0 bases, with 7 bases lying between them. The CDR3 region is CASSEEPGSYEQYF. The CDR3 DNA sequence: TGTGCCAGCAGTGAAGAGCCGGGCTCCTACGAGCAGTACTTC.

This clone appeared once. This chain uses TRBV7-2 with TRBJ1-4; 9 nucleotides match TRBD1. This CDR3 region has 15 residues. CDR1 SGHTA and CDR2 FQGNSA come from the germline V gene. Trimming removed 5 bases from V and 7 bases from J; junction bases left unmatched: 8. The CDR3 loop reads CASSQGGQGTEKLFF. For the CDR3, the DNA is TGTGCCAGCAGCCAGGGGGGACAGGGAACTGAAAAACTGTTTTTT.

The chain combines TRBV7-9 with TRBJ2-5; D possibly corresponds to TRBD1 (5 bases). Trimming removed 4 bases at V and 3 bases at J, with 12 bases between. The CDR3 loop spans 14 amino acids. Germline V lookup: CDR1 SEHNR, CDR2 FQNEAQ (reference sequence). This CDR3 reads CASSYIQVEETQYF. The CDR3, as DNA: TGTGCCAGCAGCTATATACAGGTTGAAGAGACCCAGTACTTC. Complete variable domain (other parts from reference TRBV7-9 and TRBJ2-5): DTGVSQNPRHKITKRGQNVTFRCDPISEHNRLYWYRQTLGQGPEFLTYFQNEAQLEKSRLLSDRFSAERPKGSFSTLEIQRTEQGDSAMYLCASSYIQVEETQYFGPGTRLLVL.

CDR3 protein: CASSSPMAGTGELFF. CDR3 coding DNA: TGTGCCAGCAGCTCCCCCATGGCAGGGACCGGGGAGCTGTTTTTT. The J gene is TRBJ2-2, the V gene TRBV5-4; TRBD1 might be the D (5 bases). The CDR3 is made up of 15 amino acids. Germline lookup yields CDR1 SGHNT and CDR2 YYREEE (reference sequence). V lost 3 bases to trimming and J lost 5 bases, with 14 bases between them.

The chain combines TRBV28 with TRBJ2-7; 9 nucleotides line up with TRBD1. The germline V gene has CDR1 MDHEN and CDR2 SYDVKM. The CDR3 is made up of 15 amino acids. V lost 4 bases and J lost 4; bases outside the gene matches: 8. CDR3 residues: CASSSLGTGRYEQYF. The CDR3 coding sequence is TGTGCCAGCAGTTCTCTTGGGACAGGGCGTTACGAGCAGTACTTC.

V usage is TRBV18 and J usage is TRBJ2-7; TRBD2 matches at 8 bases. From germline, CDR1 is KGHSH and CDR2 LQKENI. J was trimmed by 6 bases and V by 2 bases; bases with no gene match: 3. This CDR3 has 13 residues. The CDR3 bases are TGTGCCAGCTCACCATCTAGCGGGCTCGAGCAGTACTTC. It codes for CASSPSSGLEQYF.

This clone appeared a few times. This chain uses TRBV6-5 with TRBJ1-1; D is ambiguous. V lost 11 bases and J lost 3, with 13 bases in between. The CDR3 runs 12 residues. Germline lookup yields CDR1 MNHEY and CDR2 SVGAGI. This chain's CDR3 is CAPRYGYTEAFF. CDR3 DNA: TGTGCCCCCCGGTACGGATACACTGAAGCTTTCTTT.

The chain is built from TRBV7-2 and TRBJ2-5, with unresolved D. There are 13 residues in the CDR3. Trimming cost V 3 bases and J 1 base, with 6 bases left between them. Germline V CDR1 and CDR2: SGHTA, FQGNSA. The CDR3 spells CASSLRGQETQYF. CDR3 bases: TGTGCCAGCAGCTTGCGCGGCCAAGAGACCCAGTACTTC.

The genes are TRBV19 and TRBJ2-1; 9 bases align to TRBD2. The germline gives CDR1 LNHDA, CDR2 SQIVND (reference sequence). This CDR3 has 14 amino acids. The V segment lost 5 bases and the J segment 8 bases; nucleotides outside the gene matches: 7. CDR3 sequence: CASSPLAGIYEQFF. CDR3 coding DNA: TGTGCCAGTAGTCCTCTAGCGGGGATCTATGAGCAGTTCTTC.

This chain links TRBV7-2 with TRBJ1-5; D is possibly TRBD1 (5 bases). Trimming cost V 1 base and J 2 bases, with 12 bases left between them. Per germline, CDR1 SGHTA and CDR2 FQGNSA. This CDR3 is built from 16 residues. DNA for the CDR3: TGTGCCAGCAGCTTAGGTGCAGGGAGTGGCAATCAGCCCCAGCATTTT. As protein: CASSLGAGSGNQPQHF.

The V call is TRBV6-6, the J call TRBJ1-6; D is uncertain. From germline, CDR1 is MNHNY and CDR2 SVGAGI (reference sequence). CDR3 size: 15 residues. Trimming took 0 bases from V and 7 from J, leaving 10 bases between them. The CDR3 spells CASSYSRSRNSPLHF. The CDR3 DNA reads TGTGCCAGCAGTTACTCGAGAAGTCGGAATTCACCCCTCCACTTT.